These 30 T cell receptor beta chains share one sample of origin, sequenced in a study of blood T cells in healthy people across ages. Sample-barcoded 5' priming and a J-beta primer mix drove a second PCR of roughly 6 to 12 cycles. TCRdb re-called the 5' RACE reads with MiXCR, one entry per CDR3 protein. The data contain roughly 1.5 million distinct CDR3 sequences, approximately 42% of them singletons. The specimen sequenced was blood. These receptors all come from a woman aged 18-29 years in good health.

V is TRBV29-1 and J is TRBJ1-1, with a possible D match to TRBD1 (5 bases). Germline loops: CDR1 SQVTM, CDR2 ANQGSEA. This CDR3 comprises 16 residues. Trimming removed 3 bases from V and 3 bases from J, with 20 bases in between. CDR3 bases: TGCAGCGTTGAGGTTTCCCGAAGGGGTTGGGACACTGAAGCTTTCTTT. This sequence encodes CSVEVSRRGWDTEAFF. Together with reference TRBV29-1 and TRBJ1-1, the CDR3 gives the full variable domain: SAVISQKPSRDICQRGTSLTIQCQVDSQVTMMFWYRQQPGQSLTLIATANQGSEATYESGFVIDKFPISRPNLTFSTLTVSNMSPEDSSIYLCSVEVSRRGWDTEAFFGQGTRLTVV.

Note on this clonotype: One junction end disagrees with the germline gene, perhaps due to a read error. This chain joins TRBV7-9 and TRBJ1-1; 8 bases fit TRBD1. CDR3 length: 16 amino acids. CDR1 SEHNR and CDR2 FQNEAQ come from the germline V gene (reference sequence). CDR3 sequence (DNA): TGTGCCAGCAGCGGAAGCAGGGGGCTGTTGAACACTGGAGCTTTCTTT. Amino acids: CASSGSRGLLNTGAFF. The entire variable domain, with the rest obtained from reference TRBV7-9 and TRBJ1-1, is as follows: DTGVSQNPRHKITKRGQNVTFRCDPISEHNRLYWYRQTLGQGPEFLTYFQNEAQLEKSRLLSDRFSAERPKGSFSTLEIQRTEQGDSAMYLCASSGSRGLLNTGAFFGQGTRLTVV.

This chain links TRBV7-2 with TRBJ1-1; D is possibly TRBD1 (5 bases). This CDR3 region has 17 residues. The germline CDR1 and CDR2 sequences are SGHTA and FQGNSA. Trimming took off 3 bases at V and 0 bases at J, with 17 bases between the two ends. The CDR3 is CASSLGPRGYLNTEAFF. The CDR3 region has the DNA TGTGCCAGCAGCTTGGGCCCTCGGGGGTATTTGAACACTGAAGCTTTCTTT.

The chain carries TRBV6-2 or TRBV6-3 and TRBJ2-1, with TRBD2 matching over 7 bases. Germline CDR1 and CDR2: MNHEY and SVGEGT. V was clipped by 8 bases and J by 0 bases; unmatched bases: 1. The length of the CDR3 is 13 residues. CDR3 residues: CASGLDSYNEQFF. The CDR3 nucleotides read TGTGCCAGCGGACTAGACTCCTACAATGAGCAGTTCTTC.

The CDR3 loop reads CASSLPQRDSNSGYTF. Here the CDR3 DNA reads TGTGCCAGCAGCTTACCGCAAAGGGACAGCAATAGTGGCTACACCTTC. The chain combines TRBV7-9 with TRBJ1-2; TRBD1 matches 7 bases. The CDR3 runs to 16 residues. V was pared by 2 bases and J by 7 bases, with 13 bases of the junction left unmatched. Germline CDR1 and CDR2: SEHNR and FQNEAQ (reference sequence).

The V and J genes are TRBV3-1 and TRBJ1-1; no clear D gene. V was shortened by 4 bases and J by 5 bases, with 17 bases between the two germline ends. The CDR3 has 15 residues. Germline loops: CDR1 LGHDT, CDR2 YNNKEL (reference sequence). In DNA, the CDR3 is TGTGCCAGCAGCCCCCTCACGGGCGGGCGGACTGAAGCTTTCTTT. The encoded protein is CASSPLTGGRTEAFF.

A word on this clonotype: This could be a read error, since a much larger clone is one nucleotide away. The chain employs TRBV4-3 and TRBJ2-5; D may be TRBD1 (5 bases). The CDR3 consists of 14 residues. The V gene's germline CDR1 is LGHNA and CDR2 YSLEER. The ends were cut back, 3 bases at V and 11 bases at J, with 19 bases in the middle. The CDR3 sequence: CASSQEQVSYGQYF. CDR3 coding DNA: TGCGCCAGCAGCCAGGAACAGGTCTCCTACGGGCAGTACTTC.

On this clonotype itself: A read error may produce the germline difference seen at one junction end. The V call is TRBV19, the J call TRBJ1-5; weak D call: TRBD1 (5 bases). CDR1 is LNHDA, CDR2 SQIVND, per germline (reference sequence). The CDR3 spans 17 residues. The CDR3 loop is CGSRPLSTDYSNQPQHF. In nucleotides, the CDR3 is TGTGGCAGTAGGCCCCTTTCGACAGATTATAGCAATCAGCCCCAGCATTTT.

The chain uses TRBV4-2 and TRBJ2-4; 8 nucleotides agree with TRBD2. The CDR3 consists of 18 residues. The germline gives CDR1 LGHNA, CDR2 YNFKEQ. V shed 0 bases and J 0 bases; nucleotides not matched to a gene: 7. This CDR3 reads CASSQEGGLAGAKNIQYF. CDR3 nucleotides: TGTGCCAGCAGCCAAGAGGGCGGTCTAGCGGGAGCCAAAAACATTCAGTACTTC.

The J gene is TRBJ2-7, the V gene TRBV30, with no clear D. CDR1 is GTSNPN, CDR2 SVGIG, per germline (reference sequence). The CDR3 totals 15 residues. V gave up 0 bases and J gave up 2 bases, with 14 bases separating them. CDR3 region: CAWSVLARSPYEQYF. In nucleotides, the CDR3 is TGTGCCTGGAGTGTACTTGCGCGGTCCCCCTACGAGCAGTACTTC.

A note on this clonotype: Its ends do not fully match the called genes, so a read error is possible. CDR3: CSVSGTSGDNGQFF. The CDR3, as DNA: TGCAGCGTTTCCGGGACTAGCGGGGACAATGGGCAGTTCTTC. V gene TRBV29-1 combines with J gene TRBJ2-1; TRBD2 matches at 13 bases. Looked up from germline, CDR1 is SQVTM and CDR2 is ANQGSEA. This CDR3 has 14 amino acids.

This clonotype was detected a few times. This sequence joins TRBV11-2 and TRBJ1-1; tentatively, D is TRBD1 (6 bases). The CDR3 consists of 15 residues. The V gene lost 5 bases and the J gene lost 5 bases, with 18 bases spanning the gap. Germline CDR1 SGHAT, CDR2 FQNNGV. CDR3 sequence reads: CASSKDWTVGTEAFF. In nucleotides, the CDR3 is TGTGCCAGCAGCAAAGACTGGACAGTGGGTACTGAAGCTTTCTTT.

This chain joins TRBV4-3 and TRBJ1-5; D remains unclear. Germline V gives CDR1 LGHNA, CDR2 YSLEER. V was clipped by 4 bases and J by 5 bases, with 12 bases between them. The CDR3 runs 14 residues. The CDR3 protein is CASSLYKSDQPQHF. In DNA, the CDR3 is TGCGCCAGCAGCCTATACAAGAGCGATCAGCCCCAGCATTTT.

This chain connects TRBV12-3 or TRBV12-4 to TRBJ2-1, with a tentative D call TRBD1 (6 bases). The V and J ends lost 4 bases and 12 bases respectively, with 16 bases between them. The CDR3 is 13 amino acids. CDR3 region: CASSSPDSIVQFF. The CDR3, as DNA: TGTGCCAGCAGTTCACCGGACAGTATCGTGCAGTTCTTC.

This clonotype occurred a few times. The junction does not match germline at one end; this may be a read error. V usage is TRBV5-4 and J usage is TRBJ2-7; 14 bases are a match to TRBD2. The CDR3 runs 14 residues. The germline gives CDR1 SGHNT, CDR2 YYREEE (reference sequence). Here the CDR3 reads CAISSGLAGDEQYF. The CDR3 DNA follows: TGTGCCATCAGCTCGGGACTAGCGGGGGACGAGCAGTACTTC.

This sequence joins TRBV4-2 and TRBJ1-6, with D tentatively TRBD1 (5 bases). The CDR3 sequence is 13 residues long. Germline V gene sequence: CDR1 LGHNA, CDR2 YNFKEQ. The V gene lost 6 bases and the J gene lost 7 bases, with 10 bases spanning the gap. The CDR3 loop reads CASRQDMNSPLHF. CDR3 nucleotides: TGTGCCAGCAGACAGGATATGAATTCACCCCTCCACTTT.

This clonotype has just a few counts. V gene TRBV29-1 combines with J gene TRBJ2-7, with 11 positions matching TRBD2. CDR1 and CDR2 from the germline V gene are SQVTM and ANQGSEA. The V segment lost 6 bases and the J segment 5 bases; nucleotides outside the gene matches: 6. The CDR3 runs 13 residues. The CDR3 sequence is CSVLSGRADEQYF. In DNA form, the CDR3 reads TGCAGCGTCCTTAGCGGGAGGGCCGACGAGCAGTACTTC.

This CDR3 reads CASSQETGGQGRYGYTF. CDR3 nucleotides: TGCGCCAGCAGCCAAGAAACAGGAGGCCAGGGACGCTATGGCTACACCTTC. V usage is TRBV4-3 and J usage is TRBJ1-2; weak D call: TRBD1 (5 bases). There are 17 residues in the CDR3. V lost 0 bases and J lost 4, with 18 bases in between. Germline V gene sequence: CDR1 LGHNA, CDR2 YSLEER.

The V and J genes are TRBV7-3 and TRBJ2-1; D is possibly TRBD2 (6 bases). The end of the DNA aligns better with TRBJ2-7, so the J call may be wrong. This CDR3 comprises 16 residues. CDR1 SGHTA and CDR2 FQGTGA come from the germline V gene. CDR3 protein: CASSSLAERSYNEQYF. CDR3 coding DNA: TGTGCCAGCAGCTCATTAGCGGAACGCTCCTACAATGAGCAGTACTTC.

This chain joins TRBV10-3 and TRBJ2-7, with 9 bases fitting TRBD2. CDR3 size: 14 residues. Germline assignment: CDR1 ENHRY and CDR2 SYGVKD. J lost 6 bases, V lost 6 bases, and 9 bases had no gene match. The DNA for the CDR3 is TGTGCCATCAGCATAGCGGGAGAAGGGCTCGAGCAGTACTTC. It is translated as CAISIAGEGLEQYF.

This clonotype came up a few times. The chain recombines TRBV4-3 with TRBJ2-5, with D possibly matching TRBD2 (6 bases). There are 15 residues in the CDR3. The germline CDR1 and CDR2 sequences are LGHNA and YSLEER. The V and J ends lost 1 base and 2 bases respectively, with 11 bases between them. CDR3 loop: CASSQALAVQETQYF. The CDR3 nucleotides read TGCGCCAGCAGCCAAGCCTTAGCGGTACAAGAGACCCAGTACTTC.

The chain couples TRBV5-1 to TRBJ2-3; TRBD2 matches at 10 bases. Germline V gene sequence: CDR1 SGHRS, CDR2 YFSETQ. CDR3 length equals 17 residues. The V and J ends lost 0 bases and 6 bases, in that order; junction bases with no gene match: 10. The CDR3 DNA follows: TGCGCCAGCAGCTTGGTCCAAAGCGGGGGGGCTCTCGATACGCAGTATTTT. Its translation is CASSLVQSGGALDTQYF.

For this clonotype: Its ends do not fully match the called genes, so a read error is possible. The chain links TRBV7-3 to TRBJ1-3; D is perhaps TRBD1 (5 bases). The CDR3 covers 14 residues. The V gene's germline CDR1 is SGHTA and CDR2 FQGTGA. The CDR3: CASSTGTSENTIYF. CDR3 DNA: TGTGCCAGCAGCACCGGGACCTCTGAAAACACCATATATTTT.

The chain is built from TRBV12-3 or TRBV12-4 and TRBJ1-2; unclear D gene. V was cut by 5 bases and J by 4 bases, with 11 bases left in between. The CDR3 is 13 residues long. DNA of the CDR3: TGTGCCAGCAGTCAAACTGCGCGCTATGGCTACACCTTC. Translating gives CASSQTARYGYTF.

This chain uses TRBV27 with TRBJ2-1; TRBD1 aligns across 7 bases. Germline CDR1 and CDR2: MNHEY and SMNVEV (reference sequence). V was pared by 4 bases and J by 6 bases, with 12 bases of the junction left unmatched. The CDR3 runs 16 residues. Here the CDR3 DNA reads TGTGCCAGCAGTTCACTGACAGGGCCTCCGGTCAATGAGCAGTTCTTC. It codes for CASSSLTGPPVNEQFF.

The rearrangement links TRBV7-2 to TRBJ1-2; 8 bases are shared with TRBD1. V shed 4 bases, J shed 5 bases, and the junction held 6 bases outside the gene matches. Germline CDR1 and CDR2: SGHTA and FQGNSA. The CDR3 covers 14 residues. Here the CDR3 reads CASSSATGVYGYTF. The CDR3 DNA is TGTGCCAGCAGCTCTGCGACAGGGGTATATGGCTACACCTTC. The variable domain in full, with the rest retrieved from reference TRBV7-2 and TRBJ1-2, is GAGVSQSPSNKVTEKGKDVELRCDPISGHTALYWYRQSLGQGLEFLIYFQGNSAPDKSGLPSDRFSAERTGGSVSTLTIQRTQQEDSAVYLCASSSATGVYGYTFGSGTRLTVV.

The gene calls are TRBV6-6 and TRBJ2-5, with D possibly matching TRBD2 (5 bases). CDR3 length: 13 amino acids. The germline CDR1 and CDR2 sequences are MNHNY and SVGAGI (reference sequence). The V end lost 0 bases, the J end lost 11 bases, and 13 bases lay between the germline ends. The CDR3: CASSYSRGFEQYF. The CDR3 region has the DNA TGTGCCAGCAGTTACTCGAGAGGGTTTGAGCAGTACTTC.

The chain carries TRBV3-1 and TRBJ2-1; 7 bases are a match to TRBD1. The CDR3 is made up of 16 amino acids. Germline trimming cut 0 bases from V and 10 bases from J; bases unmatched to any gene: 12. Germline values: CDR1 LGHDT, CDR2 YNNKEL (reference sequence). CDR3 coding DNA: TGTGCCAGCAGCCAAGATGGGCCGGGACAGCCCTACGAGCAGTTCTTC. It specifies CASSQDGPGQPYEQFF.

In this sample, this clonotype turned up a few times. This sequence joins TRBV20-1 and TRBJ2-7; 9 nucleotides match TRBD1. The CDR3 is made up of 14 amino acids. Germline CDR1 reads DFQATT; CDR2 reads SNEGSKA (reference sequence). The CDR3 loop is CSAPGDREFYEQYF. CDR3 in DNA: TGCAGCGCTCCGGGGGACAGGGAGTTCTACGAGCAGTACTTC.

This rearrangement joins TRBV24-1 to TRBJ2-5, with TRBD1 identical over 8 bases. CDR3 length: 16 amino acids. Germline assignment: CDR1 KGHDR and CDR2 SFDVKD. The J segment lost 2 bases and the V segment lost 2 bases, leaving 6 bases of the junction unmatched. CDR3 nucleotides: TGTGCCACCAGTGATTCTCCAGGGGGCGGACAAGAGACCCAGTACTTC. Translating it yields CATSDSPGGGQETQYF.